This T cell receptor beta chain was observed in a study of blood T cell repertoires in COVID-19. Study-level background: Some COVID-19 samples were acute and others convalescent; all came from the United States, Italy and Spain. PBMCs, B-cell-depleted T cells, or T cells provided the cDNA or gDNA that made up the material.

In the original analysis: Nucleated cell number was recorded as an estimate derived from reference gene primer amplification. The method was immunoSEQ multiplex PCR; TCRdb's version includes in-frame clones alone and lacks a portion of them. That table furnishes V, J and clone size, whereas the DNA furnished D and trimming. Seen here are 200,000 to 250,000 clones, 88% observed once, and the top ten hold 1.3% to 1.5%. V shed 7 bases and J shed 1 base, with 13 bases lying between them. The V gene's germline CDR1 is SQVTM and CDR2 ANQGSEA. There are 13 residues in the CDR3. The sequence derives from a man aged 80 or over with acute or convalescent COVID-19. The sequencing sample was made of peripheral blood. V is TRBV29-1 and J is TRBJ1-1, with D possibly TRBD1 on 5 matching bases. In DNA, the CDR3 is TGCAGCGCGACACAGGTAACGAACACTGAAGCTTTCTTT. Translating gives CSATQVTNTEAFF.